Listed below are T cell receptor beta chains from one sample, sequenced in a study of blood T cell repertoires in COVID-19. TCRdb keeps only in-frame clones here, not all; method: immunoSEQ multiplex PCR. Here the sample spans over 200,000 clones, approximately 88% being singletons. Sequenced: peripheral blood. These receptors all come from a man in his forties or fifties with acute or convalescent COVID-19. Each CDR3 is given with its conserved first and last residue. D genes are given only for firm matches. A row's size may be missing; if present it is once, few, many or a size class.

D gene: TRBD2; J gene: TRBJ2-7; V gene: TRBV19; clone size: -; CDR3 DNA: TGTGCCAGTAGTATCGAACTAGCGGGGGACCTATCCTACGAGCAGTACTTC; CDR3 protein: CASSIELAGDLSYEQYF
D gene: -; J gene: TRBJ2-5; V gene: TRBV5-6; clone size: -; CDR3 DNA: TGTGCCAGCAGCTTCCCCAGGAGAGGGGGAGAGACCCAGTACTTC; CDR3 protein: CASSFPRRGGETQYF
D gene: -; J gene: TRBJ1-2; V gene: TRBV5-4; clone size: -; CDR3 DNA: TGTGCCAGCAGCTTGGGGACTGTACCCAAGGATGGCTATGGCTACACCTTC; CDR3 protein: CASSLGTVPKDGYGYTF
D gene: -; J gene: TRBJ2-2; V gene: TRBV11-2; clone size: -; CDR3 DNA: TGTGCCAGCAGCTTTACAGGGTCCGTTACCGGGGAGCTGTTTTTT; CDR3 protein: CASSFTGSVTGELFF
D gene: TRBD1; J gene: TRBJ2-7; V gene: TRBV6-1; clone size: -; CDR3 DNA: TGTGCCAGCAGTGAATACGCTGGGGACAGGTACGAGCAGTACTTC; CDR3 protein: CASSEYAGDRYEQYF
D gene: -; J gene: TRBJ2-7; V gene: TRBV3-1/TRBV3-2; clone size: once; CDR3 DNA: TGTGCCAGCACCCGGAGGGGCTCCTACGAGCAGTACTTC; CDR3 protein: CASTRRGSYEQYF
D gene: -; J gene: TRBJ2-6; V gene: TRBV19; clone size: -; CDR3 DNA: TGTGCCAGTGCTGAACAGGGTACCAACGTCCTGACTTTC; CDR3 protein: CASAEQGTNVLTF
D gene: -; J gene: TRBJ1-1; V gene: TRBV12-3/TRBV12-4; clone size: few; CDR3 DNA: TGTGCCAGCAAGCTGGACAATCCCAGAGGAGCTTTCTTT; CDR3 protein: CASKLDNPRGAFF
D gene: TRBD1; J gene: TRBJ1-1; V gene: TRBV5-1; clone size: -; CDR3 DNA: TGCGCCAGCAGCTCCACAGGGGGATTGAACACTGAAGCTTTCTTT; CDR3 protein: CASSSTGGLNTEAFF
D gene: -; J gene: TRBJ1-1; V gene: TRBV19; clone size: -; CDR3 DNA: TGTGCCAGTAGCGGGTCGAGGACACCGAACACTGAAGCTTTCTTT; CDR3 protein: CASSGSRTPNTEAFF
D gene: TRBD2; J gene: TRBJ2-1; V gene: TRBV18; clone size: -; CDR3 DNA: TGTGCCAGCTCACTCCCGGGGGGTCTTGGGGCCAATGAGCAGTTCTTC; CDR3 protein: CASSLPGGLGANEQFF